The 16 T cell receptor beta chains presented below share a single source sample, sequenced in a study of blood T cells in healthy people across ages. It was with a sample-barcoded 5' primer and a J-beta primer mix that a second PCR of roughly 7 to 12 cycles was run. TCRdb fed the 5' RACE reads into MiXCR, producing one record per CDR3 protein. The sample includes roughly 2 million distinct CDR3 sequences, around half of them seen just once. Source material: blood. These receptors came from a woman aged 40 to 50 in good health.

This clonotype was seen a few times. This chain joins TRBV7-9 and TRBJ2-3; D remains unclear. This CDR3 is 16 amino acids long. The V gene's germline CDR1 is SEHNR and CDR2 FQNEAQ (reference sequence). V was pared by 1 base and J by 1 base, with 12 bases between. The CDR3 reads CASSLVGPTGTDTQYF. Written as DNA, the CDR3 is TGTGCCAGCAGCTTAGTTGGCCCGACGGGCACAGATACGCAGTATTTT.

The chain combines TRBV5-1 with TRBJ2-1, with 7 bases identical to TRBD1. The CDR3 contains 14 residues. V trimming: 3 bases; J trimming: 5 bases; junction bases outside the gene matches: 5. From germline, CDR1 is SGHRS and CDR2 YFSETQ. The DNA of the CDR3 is TGCGCCAGCAGCTCTAACGACAGGGACAATGAGCAGTTCTTC. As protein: CASSSNDRDNEQFF.

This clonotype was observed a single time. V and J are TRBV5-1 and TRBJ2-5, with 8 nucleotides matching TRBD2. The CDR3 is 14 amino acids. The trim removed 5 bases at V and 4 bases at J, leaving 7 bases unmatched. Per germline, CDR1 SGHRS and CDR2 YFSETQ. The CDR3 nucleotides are TGCGCCAGCAGTCGGGAGGGAGCAATAGAGACCCAGTACTTC. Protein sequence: CASSREGAIETQYF.

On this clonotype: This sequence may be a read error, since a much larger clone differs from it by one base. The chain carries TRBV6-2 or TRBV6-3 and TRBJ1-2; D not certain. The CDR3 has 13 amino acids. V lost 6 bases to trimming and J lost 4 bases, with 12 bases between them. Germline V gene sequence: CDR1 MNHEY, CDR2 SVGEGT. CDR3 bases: TGTGCCAGCAGCTCCAACAGCCCCTATGGCTACACCTTC. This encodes CASSSNSPYGYTF.

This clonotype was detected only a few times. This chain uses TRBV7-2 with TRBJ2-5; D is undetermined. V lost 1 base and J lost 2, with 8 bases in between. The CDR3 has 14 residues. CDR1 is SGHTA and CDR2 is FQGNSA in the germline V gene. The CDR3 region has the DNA TGTGCCAGCAGCTTAGAGTTAGTTCAAGAGACCCAGTACTTC. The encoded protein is CASSLELVQETQYF.

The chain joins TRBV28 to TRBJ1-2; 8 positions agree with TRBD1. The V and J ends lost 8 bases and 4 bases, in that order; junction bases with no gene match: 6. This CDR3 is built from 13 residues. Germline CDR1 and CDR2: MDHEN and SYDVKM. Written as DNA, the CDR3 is TGTGCCAGCGAACCAGGGGGCATCTATGGCTACACCTTC. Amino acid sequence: CASEPGGIYGYTF.

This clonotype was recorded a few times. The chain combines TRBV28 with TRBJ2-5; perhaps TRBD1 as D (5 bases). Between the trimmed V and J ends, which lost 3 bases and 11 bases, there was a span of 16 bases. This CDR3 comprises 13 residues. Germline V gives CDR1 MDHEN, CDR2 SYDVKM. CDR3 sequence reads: CASSFRQLRSQYF. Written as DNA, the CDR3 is TGTGCCAGCAGTTTTAGACAGCTCCGTTCGCAGTACTTC.

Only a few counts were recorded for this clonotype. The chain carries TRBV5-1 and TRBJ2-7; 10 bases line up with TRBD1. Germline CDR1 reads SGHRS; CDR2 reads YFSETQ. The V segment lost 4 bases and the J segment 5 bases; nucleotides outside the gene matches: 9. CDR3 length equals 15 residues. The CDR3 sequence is CASSPTRTGGHEQYF. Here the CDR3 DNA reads TGCGCCAGCAGCCCTACCCGGACAGGGGGGCACGAGCAGTACTTC.

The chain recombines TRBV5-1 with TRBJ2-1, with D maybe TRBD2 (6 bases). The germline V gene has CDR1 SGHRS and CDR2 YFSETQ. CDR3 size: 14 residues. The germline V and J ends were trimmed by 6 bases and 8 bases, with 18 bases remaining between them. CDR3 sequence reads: CASKYGGAFDEQFF. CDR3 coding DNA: TGCGCCAGCAAGTATGGCGGGGCATTTGATGAGCAGTTCTTC.

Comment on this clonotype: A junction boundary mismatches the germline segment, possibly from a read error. The CDR3 is CATSRDPTGKETRYF. The CDR3 nucleotides read TGTGCCACCAGCAGAGATCCGACAGGGAAAGAGACCCGGTACTTC. The chain combines TRBV15 with TRBJ2-5; TRBD1 agrees at 7 bases. This CDR3 contains 15 residues. Germline CDR1 LNHNV, CDR2 YYDKDF (reference sequence).

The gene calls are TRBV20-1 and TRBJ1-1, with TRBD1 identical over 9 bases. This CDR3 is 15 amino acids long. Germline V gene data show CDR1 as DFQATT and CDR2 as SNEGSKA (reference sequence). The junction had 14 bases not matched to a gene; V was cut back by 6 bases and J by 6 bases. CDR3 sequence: CSAPGPGTGKAEAFF. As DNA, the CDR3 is TGCAGTGCACCTGGGCCAGGGACAGGGAAGGCTGAAGCTTTCTTT.

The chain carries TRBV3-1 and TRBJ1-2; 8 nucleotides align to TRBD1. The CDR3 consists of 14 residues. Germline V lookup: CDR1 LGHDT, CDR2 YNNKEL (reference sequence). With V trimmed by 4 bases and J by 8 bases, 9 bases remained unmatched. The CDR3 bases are TGTGCCAGCAGCCGAGGACAGGGAACGACCGGCTACACCTTC. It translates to CASSRGQGTTGYTF.

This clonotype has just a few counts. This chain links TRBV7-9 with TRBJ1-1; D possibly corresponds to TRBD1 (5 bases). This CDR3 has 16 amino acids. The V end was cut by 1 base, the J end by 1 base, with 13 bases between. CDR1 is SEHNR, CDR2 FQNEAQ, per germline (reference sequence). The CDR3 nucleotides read TGTGCCAGCAGCTTAGACGACCACAGGCCGAACACTGAAGCTTTCTTT. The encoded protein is CASSLDDHRPNTEAFF.

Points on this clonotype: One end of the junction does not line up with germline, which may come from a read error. The CDR3 is CASSQDRGLYYGYTF. The DNA for the CDR3 is TGTGCCAGCAGTCAAGATCGGGGACTTTACTATGGCTACACCTTC. The gene calls are TRBV3-1 and TRBJ1-2; weak D call: TRBD1 (5 bases). The CDR3 has 15 amino acids. The germline V gene has CDR1 LGHDT and CDR2 YNNKEL (reference sequence).

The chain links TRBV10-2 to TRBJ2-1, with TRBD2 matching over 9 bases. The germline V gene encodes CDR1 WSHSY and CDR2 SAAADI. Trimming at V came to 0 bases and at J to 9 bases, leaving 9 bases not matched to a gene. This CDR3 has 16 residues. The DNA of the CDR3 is TGCGCCAGCAGTGAGTCTTTAATAGCGGGGGCTGTTGAGCAGTTCTTC. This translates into CASSESLIAGAVEQFF.

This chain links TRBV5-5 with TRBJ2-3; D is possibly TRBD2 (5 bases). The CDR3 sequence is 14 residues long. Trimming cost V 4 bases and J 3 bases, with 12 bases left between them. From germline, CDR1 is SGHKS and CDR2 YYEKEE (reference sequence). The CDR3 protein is CASSVRERTDTQYF. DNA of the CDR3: TGTGCCAGCAGCGTTAGGGAGAGGACAGATACGCAGTATTTT.